Listed below are T cell receptor beta chains from one sample, sequenced in a study of CD8+CD57+ T cells in acquired aplastic anemia. TCRdb re-called the reads with MiXCR, one entry per CDR3 protein. The data contain some 170,000 distinct CDR3 sequences, under 55% of them seen just once; the ten biggest clones take up 1.1%. Sequenced sample: sorted CD4+, CD8+, or CD8+CD57+ T cells (not recorded which) from PBMCs. These receptors originate from a human donor with aplastic anemia. Both conserved end residues are part of each CDR3. The D gene is left open where the match is weak. Expanded clones get a size class; other rows say once, few or many, or leave the size out.

clone_size,v_call,j_call,d_call,cdr3_nt,cdr3_aa
few,TRBV6-1,TRBJ1-1,.,TGTGCCAGCAGTGAAGGGAAAAAACGGGGACGGGAGAACACTGAAGCTTTCTTT,CASSEGKKRGRENTEAFF
medium-sized,TRBV2,TRBJ1-1,.,TGTGCCAGCAAAGCGGAGTACACTGAAGCTTTCTTT,CASKAEYTEAFF
.,TRBV25-1,TRBJ2-7,.,TGTGCCAGCAGTGAATCACGCTACGAGCAGTACTTC,CASSESRYEQYF
many,TRBV20-1,TRBJ1-4,TRBD1,TGCAGTGCTAGAGAAGGACAGGGGGTCATTAATGAAAAACTGTTTTTT,CSAREGQGVINEKLFF
.,TRBV20-1,TRBJ2-2,.,TGCAGTGCTAGACCCCGTCTGAACACCGGGGAGCTGTTTTTT,CSARPRLNTGELFF
many,TRBV7-2,TRBJ2-5,.,TGTGCCAGCAGCTTTGTGGACAGAAAAGAGACCCAGTACTTC,CASSFVDRKETQYF
.,TRBV12-3/TRBV12-4,TRBJ2-1,.,TGTGCCAGCAGTTTAGAGGGACGAGGAAAGTTCTTC,CASSLEGRGKFF
many,TRBV6-5,TRBJ1-5,.,TGTGCCAGCAGTTACGACAGGAATCAGCCCCAGCATTTT,CASSYDRNQPQHF
.,TRBV20-1,TRBJ1-2,TRBD1,TGCAGTGCAAGGGGGCCCGCCTATGGCTACACCTTC,CSARGPAYGYTF
many,TRBV15,TRBJ2-5,.,TGTGCCACCAGCAGAGGGGACACGGGTGGCGAAGAGACCCAGTACTTC,CATSRGDTGGEETQYF
many,TRBV5-4,TRBJ1-1,.,TGTGCCAGCAGCTACGTCGAGGCTCGCCGGGACACTGAAGCTTTCTTT,CASSYVEARRDTEAFF
.,TRBV20-1,TRBJ1-5,TRBD1,TGTAGTGCTAGCGAGGGGGCCTTCAATCGGCCCCAGCATTTT,CSASEGAFNRPQHF
many,TRBV29-1,TRBJ1-1,.,TGCAGCGCTGGATGGGGGTTTGGGACTCGGAACACTGAAGCTTTCTTT,CSAGWGFGTRNTEAFF
many,TRBV6-5,TRBJ1-3,.,TGTGCCAGCAGTTACCCAGACTCTGGAAACACCATATATTTT,CASSYPDSGNTIYF
.,TRBV11-1,TRBJ2-1,TRBD1,TGTGCCAGCAGCTACAGGGACAGGAGTGATCCTGAGCAGTTCTTC,CASSYRDRSDPEQFF
.,TRBV6-1,TRBJ1-5,.,TGTGCCAGCAAGGCAGGGTATAGCAATCAGCCCCAGCATTTT,CASKAGYSNQPQHF
few,TRBV7-6,TRBJ1-6,TRBD1,TGTGCCAGCAGCTCCTCCGGACAGGGAAATTCACCCCTCCACTTT,CASSSSGQGNSPLHF
many,TRBV4-2,TRBJ1-6,TRBD1,TGTGCCAGCAGCAAAAACCCGGGACAGGGTTCATCACCCCTCCACTTT,CASSKNPGQGSSPLHF
many,TRBV15,TRBJ1-1,.,TGTGCCACCAGCAGAGGATCGAGGGGAATCACTGAAGCTTTCTTT,CATSRGSRGITEAFF
.,TRBV20-1,TRBJ2-2,TRBD2,TGCAGTGCTGGTTTTAGCGGGGGGGCCAGAGGCACCGGGGAGCTGTTTTTT,CSAGFSGGARGTGELFF
.,TRBV2,TRBJ2-7,.,TGTGCCAGCAGCCTTTCCTACGAGCAGTGCTTC,CASSLSYEQCF
many,TRBV6-1,TRBJ2-7,TRBD2,TGTGCCAGCAGACCCGGGACTCCGGGAGGGGGACCCTACGAGCAGTACTTC,CASRPGTPGGGPYEQYF
.,TRBV29-1,TRBJ1-1,.,TGCAGCGTTGTGGAAGGCCAGAACACTGAAGCTTTCTTT,CSVVEGQNTEAFF
.,TRBV11-2,TRBJ2-1,TRBD2,TGTGCCAGCAGCTTAGGACTAGCGGTCGCCTACAATGAGCAGTTCTTC,CASSLGLAVAYNEQFF
.,TRBV19,TRBJ1-2,.,TGTGCCAGTAGTATAGGTCGCGGAGGTCATGGCTACACCTTC,CASSIGRGGHGYTF
.,TRBV7-9,TRBJ1-1,TRBD1,TGTGCCAGCAGCACGCAGGGGGACACTGAAGCTTTCTTT,CASSTQGDTEAFF
.,TRBV6-1,TRBJ1-3,.,TGTGCCAGCAGCCCTGGGTTAGCAGCTGGAAACACCATATATTTT,CASSPGLAAGNTIYF
.,TRBV15,TRBJ1-4,.,TGTGCCACCAGCAGAACAGCCGCAACTAATGAAAAACTGCTTTTC,CATSRTAATNEKLLF
.,TRBV19,TRBJ1-6,TRBD1,TGTGCCAGTAATAGCAGGGGGCAAAATTCACCCCTCCACTTT,CASNSRGQNSPLHF
.,TRBV10-3,TRBJ2-3,.,TGTGCCATCAGTGAGTCGGCAGCGGCCACAGATACGCAGTATTTT,CAISESAAATDTQYF
.,TRBV10-3,TRBJ2-7,.,TGTGCCATCAAGGACATAAACTCCTACGAGCAGTACTTC,CAIKDINSYEQYF
.,TRBV29-1,TRBJ2-3,.,TGCAGCGTGACCGCGGGCATCGATACGCAGTATTTT,CSVTAGIDTQYF
many,TRBV7-2,TRBJ1-4,.,TGTGCCAGCAGGGGGGCGGAAACTAATGAAAAACTGTTTTTT,CASRGAETNEKLFF
.,TRBV7-9,TRBJ2-7,.,TGTGCCAGCGGGGGGGCCCCCTACGAGCAGTACTTC,CASGGAPYEQYF
.,TRBV24-1,TRBJ2-2,.,TGTGCCACCAGTGATTTGCAGGGGTCCACCGGGGAGCTGTTTTTT,CATSDLQGSTGELFF
many,TRBV5-1,TRBJ1-6,.,TGCGCCAGCAGCCCAGACGGACGGAGTAACAATTCACCCCTCCACTTT,CASSPDGRSNNSPLHF
.,TRBV10-3,TRBJ1-1,.,TGTGCCACCGCCTCTTTCGGGGGTGACACTGAAGCTTTCTTT,CATASFGGDTEAFF
.,TRBV20-1,TRBJ1-6,TRBD1,TGCAGTGCTAGCTCAGGGGGGAGATCCTATAATTCACCCCTCCACTTT,CSASSGGRSYNSPLHF
many,TRBV24-1,TRBJ2-7,.,TGTGCCACCAGTGATTTGCGGCAGGCGAACTCCTACGAGCAGTACTTC,CATSDLRQANSYEQYF
.,TRBV7-3,TRBJ2-6,.,TGTGCCAGCAGTATACAGGGCGTTGTACCCGGACGGTCGCTCAGTGGGGCCAACGTCCTGACTTTC,CASSIQGVVPGRSLSGANVLTF
few,TRBV2,TRBJ1-2,.,TGTGCCAGCAGTTTTGTGAGCAGGGCGATTAACTATGGCCACACCTTC,CASSFVSRAINYGHTF
many,TRBV11-1,TRBJ2-3,TRBD2,TGTGCCAGCAGCTTATGGGTGGTAGCGGGGGGACCTTTTAGCACAGATACGCAGTATTTT,CASSLWVVAGGPFSTDTQYF
.,TRBV24-1,TRBJ2-7,.,TGTGCCACCAGTGACGGCGGAGCTTTGGGCGAGCAGTACTTC,CATSDGGALGEQYF
.,TRBV10-3,TRBJ1-2,.,TGTGCCATCAGTGAATTACGGGGGAGCTATGGCTACACCTTC,CAISELRGSYGYTF
.,TRBV29-1,TRBJ2-3,TRBD2,TGCAGCGTTAGCAGCGGGGGGAGCACAGATACGCAGTATTTT,CSVSSGGSTDTQYF
.,TRBV29-1,TRBJ2-5,.,TGCAGCGTCAACCCAGGGGGGACTCACCAAGAGACCCAGTACTTC,CSVNPGGTHQETQYF
.,TRBV7-2,TRBJ1-1,.,TGTGCCCGCAGCCGCGACAGGGAAGCTTTCTTT,CARSRDREAFF
many,TRBV5-1,TRBJ1-4,TRBD1,TGCGCCAGCAGCTTACCGGGACAGGGGTCGGAAAAACTGTTTTTT,CASSLPGQGSEKLFF
.,TRBV5-5,TRBJ2-5,TRBD2,TGTGCCAGCAGCCCCGGGACTAGCGGGGACCAAGAGACCCGGTACTTC,CASSPGTSGDQETRYF
.,TRBV2,TRBJ1-1,.,TGTGCCAGCAGGATACTTCTGAACACTGAAGCTTTCTTT,CASRILLNTEAFF
.,TRBV12-3/TRBV12-4,TRBJ2-1,.,TGTGCCAGCAGTCCGACAGTAAGCGAGCAGTTCTTC,CASSPTVSEQFF
.,TRBV4-2,TRBJ2-1,.,TGTGCCAGCAGCCAAGATCAGGACGGGGGGCTAAACAATGAGCAGTTCTTC,CASSQDQDGGLNNEQFF
.,TRBV19,TRBJ1-2,.,TGTGCCAGTAGTATGCCCAGACTCTATGGCTACACCTTC,CASSMPRLYGYTF
many,TRBV2,TRBJ1-5,TRBD1,TGTGCCAGCAGTGGAGGGACAGGGGGCGTTCAGCCCCAGCATTTT,CASSGGTGGVQPQHF
many,TRBV29-1,TRBJ2-5,.,TGCAGCGGATCAGCATACGAGACCCAGTACTTC,CSGSAYETQYF